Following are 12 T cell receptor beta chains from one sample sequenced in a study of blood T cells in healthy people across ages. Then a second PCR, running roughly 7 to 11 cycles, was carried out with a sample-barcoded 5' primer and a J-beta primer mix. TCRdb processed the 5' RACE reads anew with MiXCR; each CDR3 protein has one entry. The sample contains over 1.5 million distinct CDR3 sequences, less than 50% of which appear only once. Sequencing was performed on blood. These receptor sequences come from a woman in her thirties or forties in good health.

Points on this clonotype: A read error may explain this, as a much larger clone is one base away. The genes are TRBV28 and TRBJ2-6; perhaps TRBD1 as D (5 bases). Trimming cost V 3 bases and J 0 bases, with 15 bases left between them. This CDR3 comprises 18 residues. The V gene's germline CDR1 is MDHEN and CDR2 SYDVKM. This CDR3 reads CASSFLREGHSGANVLTF. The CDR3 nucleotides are TGTGCCAGCAGTTTTCTTCGCGAAGGACACTCTGGGGCCAACGTCCTGACTTTC. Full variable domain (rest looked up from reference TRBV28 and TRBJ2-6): DVKVTQSSRYLVKRTGEKVFLECVQDMDHENMFWYRQDPGLGLRLIYFSYDVKMKEKGDIPEGYSVSREKKERFSLILESASTNQTSMYLCASSFLREGHSGANVLTFGAGSRLTVL.

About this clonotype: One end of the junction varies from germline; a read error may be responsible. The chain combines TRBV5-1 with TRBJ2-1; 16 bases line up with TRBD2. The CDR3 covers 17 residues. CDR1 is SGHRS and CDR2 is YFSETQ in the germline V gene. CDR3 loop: CARSKQGLAGGNNEQFF. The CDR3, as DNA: TGCGCCCGCAGCAAACAGGGACTAGCGGGGGGGAACAATGAGCAGTTCTTC.

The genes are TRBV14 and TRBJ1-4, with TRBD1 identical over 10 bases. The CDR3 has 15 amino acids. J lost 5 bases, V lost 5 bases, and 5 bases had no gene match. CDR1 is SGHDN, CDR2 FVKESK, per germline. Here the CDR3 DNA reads TGTGCCAGCAGCAGACAGGGGGCCTTAAATGAAAAACTGTTTTTT. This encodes CASSRQGALNEKLFF.

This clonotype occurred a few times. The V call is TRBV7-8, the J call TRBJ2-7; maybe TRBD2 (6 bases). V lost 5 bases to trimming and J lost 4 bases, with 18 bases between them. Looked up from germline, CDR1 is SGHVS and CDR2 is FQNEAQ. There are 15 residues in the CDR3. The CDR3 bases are TGTGCCAGCAGCCCCGAGGCGGGGCCTCCTTACGAGCAGTACTTC. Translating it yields CASSPEAGPPYEQYF.

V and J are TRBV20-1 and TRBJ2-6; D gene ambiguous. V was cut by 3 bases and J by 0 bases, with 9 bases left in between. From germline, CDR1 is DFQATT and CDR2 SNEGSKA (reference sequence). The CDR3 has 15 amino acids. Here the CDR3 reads CSASSGFSGANVLTF. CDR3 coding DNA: TGCAGTGCTAGTTCAGGCTTCTCTGGGGCCAACGTCCTGACTTTC.

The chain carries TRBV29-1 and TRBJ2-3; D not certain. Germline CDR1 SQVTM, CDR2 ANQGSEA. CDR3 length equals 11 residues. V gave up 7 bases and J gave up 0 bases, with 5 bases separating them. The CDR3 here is CSGGSTDTQYF. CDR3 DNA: TGCAGCGGAGGAAGCACAGATACGCAGTATTTT.

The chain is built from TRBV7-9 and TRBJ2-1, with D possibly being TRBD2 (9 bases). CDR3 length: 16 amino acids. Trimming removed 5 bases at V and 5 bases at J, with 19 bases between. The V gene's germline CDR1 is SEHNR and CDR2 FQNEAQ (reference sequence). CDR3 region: CASSRRGGQVDNEQFF. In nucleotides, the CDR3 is TGTGCCAGCAGCCGGCGGGGGGGACAGGTAGACAATGAGCAGTTCTTC. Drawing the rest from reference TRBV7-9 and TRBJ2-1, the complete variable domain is DTGVSQNPRHKITKRGQNVTFRCDPISEHNRLYWYRQTLGQGPEFLTYFQNEAQLEKSRLLSDRFSAERPKGSFSTLEIQRTEQGDSAMYLCASSRRGGQVDNEQFFGPGTRLTVL.

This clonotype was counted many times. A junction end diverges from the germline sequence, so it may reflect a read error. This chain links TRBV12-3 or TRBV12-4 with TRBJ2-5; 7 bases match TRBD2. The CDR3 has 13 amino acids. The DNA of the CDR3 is TGCGCCAGCAGCTTGGGACTATCCGAGACCCAGTACTTC. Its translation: CASSLGLSETQYF.

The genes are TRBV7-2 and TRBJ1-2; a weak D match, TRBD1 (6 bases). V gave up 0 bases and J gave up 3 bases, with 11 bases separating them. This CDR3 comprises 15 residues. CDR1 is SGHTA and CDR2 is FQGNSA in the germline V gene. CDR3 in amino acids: CASSLALDRDYGYTF. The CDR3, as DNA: TGTGCCAGCAGCTTAGCGCTGGACAGAGACTATGGCTACACCTTC.

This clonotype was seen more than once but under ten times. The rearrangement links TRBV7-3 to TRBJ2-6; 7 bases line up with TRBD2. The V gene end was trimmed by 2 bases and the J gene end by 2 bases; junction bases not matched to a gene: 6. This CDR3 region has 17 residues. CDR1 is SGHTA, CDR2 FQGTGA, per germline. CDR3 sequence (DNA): TGTGCCAGCAGCTTAGGGAGGGGTCTCGCTGGGGCCAACGTCCTGACTTTC. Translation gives CASSLGRGLAGANVLTF.

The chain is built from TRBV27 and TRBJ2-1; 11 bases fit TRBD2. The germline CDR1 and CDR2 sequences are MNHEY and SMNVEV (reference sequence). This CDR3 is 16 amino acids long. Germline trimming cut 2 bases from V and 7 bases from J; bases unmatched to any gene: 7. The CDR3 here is CASSLTPSGGWNEQFF. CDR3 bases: TGTGCCAGCAGTTTAACCCCTAGCGGGGGGTGGAATGAGCAGTTCTTC.

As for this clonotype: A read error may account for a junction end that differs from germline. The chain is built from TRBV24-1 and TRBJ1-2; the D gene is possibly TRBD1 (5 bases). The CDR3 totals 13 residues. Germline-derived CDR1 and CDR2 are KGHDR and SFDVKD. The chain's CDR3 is CATSDPGNYGYIF. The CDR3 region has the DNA TGTGCCACCAGTGACCCAGGGAACTATGGCTACATCTTC.